This T cell receptor (beta chain) originates from a study of early T cells in non-severe SARS-CoV-2 infection. Study details: Sequencing was performed on bulk RNA from unsorted whole blood, leaving chains unpaired. Regarding the study as a whole: CD4 and private specificities were missed by VDJdb matching, which favored anti-spike CD8 responses.

This clonotype has more than one count but fewer than ten. Its target is unknown. CDR3 length equals 20 residues. Germline CDR1 LGHNA, CDR2 YNFKEQ. Trimming at V came to 4 bases and at J to 0 bases, leaving 11 bases not matched to a gene. Researchers attached unique molecular identifiers to individual cDNA molecules. One entry per CDR3 protein, called by TCRdb with MiXCR from the 5' RACE reads. The table shows approximately 65,000 distinct CDR3 sequences, with roughly 15% occurring only once. This clonotype originated in an adult who was a healthcare worker with PCR-confirmed SARS-CoV-2 infection or an uninfected control (not recorded which). The chain joins TRBV4-2 to TRBJ2-3, with TRBD2 matching over 15 bases. What was sequenced was whole blood. CDR3: CASSPRPGTSGGHSTDTQYF. In DNA, the CDR3 is TGTGCCAGCAGCCCCCGTCCCGGGACTAGCGGGGGGCATAGCACAGATACGCAGTATTTT.